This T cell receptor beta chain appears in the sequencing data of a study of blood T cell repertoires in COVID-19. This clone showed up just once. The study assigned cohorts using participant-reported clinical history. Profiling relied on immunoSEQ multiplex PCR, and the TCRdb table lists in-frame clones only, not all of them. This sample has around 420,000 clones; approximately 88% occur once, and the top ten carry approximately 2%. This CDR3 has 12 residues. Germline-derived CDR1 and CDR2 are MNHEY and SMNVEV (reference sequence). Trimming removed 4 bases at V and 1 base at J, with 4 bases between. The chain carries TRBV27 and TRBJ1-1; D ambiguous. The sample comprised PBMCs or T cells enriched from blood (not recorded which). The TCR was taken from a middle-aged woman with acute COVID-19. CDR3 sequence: CASSSGNTEAFF. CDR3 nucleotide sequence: TGTGCCAGCAGTTCAGGGAACACTGAAGCTTTCTTT.